The clone carrying this TCR beta chain was detected once. The V segment lost 6 bases and the J segment 5 bases; nucleotides outside the gene matches: 8. The CDR3 has 15 residues. CDR1 is SNHLY, CDR2 FYNNEI, per germline. This sample is part of a study of blood T cell repertoires in COVID-19. The protocol was immunoSEQ multiplex PCR, while the TCRdb copy is restricted to in-frame clones and leaves out a portion. The sample contains approximately 180,000 clones, about 77% of which appear only once. The receptor was derived from a woman aged 50 to 60 with acute COVID-19. The chain couples TRBV2 to TRBJ1-4; 8 bases map to TRBD1. The sequenced material came from PBMCs or T cells enriched from blood (not recorded which). DNA of the CDR3: TGTGCCAGCAGGGGGCAGGGGGCGGGGAATGAAAAACTGTTTTTT. Translating gives CASRGQGAGNEKLFF.